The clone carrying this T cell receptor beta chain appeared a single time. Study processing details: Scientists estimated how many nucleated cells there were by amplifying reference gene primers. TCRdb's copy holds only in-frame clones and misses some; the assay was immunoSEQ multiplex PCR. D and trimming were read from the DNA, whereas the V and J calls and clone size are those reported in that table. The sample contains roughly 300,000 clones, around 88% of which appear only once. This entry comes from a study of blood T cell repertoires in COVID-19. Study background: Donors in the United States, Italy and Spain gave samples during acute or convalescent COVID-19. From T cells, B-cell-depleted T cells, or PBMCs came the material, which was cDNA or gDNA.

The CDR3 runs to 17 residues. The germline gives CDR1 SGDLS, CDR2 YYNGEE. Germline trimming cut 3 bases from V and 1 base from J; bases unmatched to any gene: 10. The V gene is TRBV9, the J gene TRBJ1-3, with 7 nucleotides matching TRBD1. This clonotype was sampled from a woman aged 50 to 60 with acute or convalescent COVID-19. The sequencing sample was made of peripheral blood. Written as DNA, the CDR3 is TGTGCCAGCAGCGCTGGGCCTACAGGGGTGTCTGGAAACACCATATATTTT. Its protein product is CASSAGPTGVSGNTIYF.